The 15 T cell receptor beta chains presented below share a single source sample, sequenced in a study of Graves' ophthalmopathy and Graves' hyperthyroidism. As the template, RNA transcripts were used to amplify TCR beta CDR3 regions. Scientists carried out first-round RT-PCR using HTBI primers and then a second-round multiplex PCR. MiXCR was run by TCRdb on the multiplex PCR reads, yielding one entry per CDR3 protein. The data hold some 1.1 million distinct CDR3 sequences, with approximately 35% observed a single time. Source material: peripheral blood or thyroid tissue (not recorded which). These receptors all stem from an adult man with Graves' hyperthyroidism.

In regard to this clonotype: A much more abundant neighbour one base away suggests this may be a read error. The rearrangement links TRBV2 to TRBJ2-5, with TRBD2 matching 11 bases. The junction had 7 bases not matched to a gene; V was cut back by 2 bases and J by 2 bases. This CDR3 is 17 amino acids long. Germline V gene sequence: CDR1 SNHLY, CDR2 FYNNEI. The CDR3 DNA is TGTGCCAGCAGTGAAAGGCCTAGCGGGGGGCCTCAAGAGACCCAGTACTTC. The encoded protein is CASSERPSGGPQETQYF.

This clonotype was detected many times. The chain couples TRBV7-2 to TRBJ1-2, with no clear D. The CDR3 sequence is 13 residues long. Per the germline V gene, CDR1 is SGHTA and CDR2 is FQGNSA. The germline V and J ends were trimmed by 3 bases and 7 bases, with 12 bases remaining between them. CDR3 sequence (DNA): TGTGCCAGCAGCTTCCGAGGGATGAGTGGCTACACCTTC. Residues: CASSFRGMSGYTF.

This clonotype was recorded at least ten times. The J gene is TRBJ2-7, the V gene TRBV7-8, with 9 bases aligning to TRBD2. The germline gives CDR1 SGHVS, CDR2 FQNEAQ. Trimming at V came to 5 bases and at J to 0 bases, leaving 23 bases not matched to a gene. The CDR3 is 21 residues long. The CDR3, as DNA: TGTGCCAGCAGCCTATGGATGTTACTAGCGGGCCGGCCCAACGGCTCCTACGAGCAGTACTTC. It yields the protein CASSLWMLLAGRPNGSYEQYF.

As regards this clonotype: At one of its ends the junction is not consistent with the germline gene, which may arise from a read error. The chain is built from TRBV10-2 and TRBJ2-3; 12 bases agree with TRBD2. The CDR3 is made up of 18 amino acids. Germline CDR1 reads WSHSY; CDR2 reads SAAADI. The CDR3 reads CASSPKVRLAGVSDTQYF. DNA for the CDR3: TGTGCCAGCAGCCCCAAGGTTCGACTAGCGGGAGTTTCGGATACGCAGTATTTT.

The V and J genes are TRBV7-2 and TRBJ1-6, with no clear D. There are 16 residues in the CDR3. Trimming stripped 4 bases from V and 7 bases from J, with 17 bases between. Germline CDR1 SGHTA, CDR2 FQGNSA. The CDR3 reads CASSSTGELPNSPLHF. CDR3 bases: TGTGCCAGCAGCTCGACCGGGGAGCTGCCGAATTCACCCCTCCACTTT.

This clonotype was detected ten times or more. The chain recombines TRBV10-2 with TRBJ2-7, with D perhaps TRBD1 or TRBD2 (6 bases each). In germline, CDR1 is WSHSY, CDR2 SAAADI. The CDR3 totals 15 residues. The germline V and J ends were trimmed by 3 bases and 2 bases, with 14 bases remaining between them. The CDR3 loop reads CASSDWGALPYEQYF. In DNA form, the CDR3 reads TGCGCCAGCAGTGACTGGGGGGCGCTTCCCTACGAGCAGTACTTC.

This clonotype was picked up many times. The chain employs TRBV7-6 and TRBJ2-6, with D maybe TRBD2 (6 bases). The CDR3 covers 19 residues. Germline values: CDR1 SGHVS, CDR2 FNYEAQ. Trimming took off 1 base at V and 2 bases at J, with 18 bases between the two ends. DNA of the CDR3: TGTGCCAGCAGCTTAGACTTCCTGGTGGGGGGAACTGGGGCCAACGTCCTGACTTTC. This translates into CASSLDFLVGGTGANVLTF.

This clonotype came up a few times. The chain uses TRBV5-1 and TRBJ1-2, with 8 bases identical to TRBD1. Germline V CDR1 and CDR2: SGHRS, YFSETQ. With 2 bases clipped from V and 6 bases from J, the junction kept 6 bases outside the gene matches. This CDR3 is built from 14 residues. In DNA, the CDR3 is TGCGCCAGCAGCTTTTACTTGGGACAGGATGGCTACACCTTC. Protein product: CASSFYLGQDGYTF.

V and J are TRBV19 and TRBJ1-4; no reliable D call. The CDR3 has 15 amino acids. Trimming took 6 bases from V and 6 from J, leaving 17 bases between them. Germline values: CDR1 LNHDA, CDR2 SQIVND (reference sequence). The CDR3 DNA reads as TGTGCCAGTAGGTGGACCGGGAGCGATTATGAAAAACTGTTTTTT. Translated, it gives CASRWTGSDYEKLFF.

The rearrangement joins TRBV10-3 to TRBJ2-5; D gene ambiguous. Germline V gene sequence: CDR1 ENHRY, CDR2 SYGVKD. Deletions cut 0 bases from V and 2 bases from J, with 10 bases between. This CDR3 region has 15 residues. Written as DNA, the CDR3 is TGTGCCATCAGTGAGTCCGGTCAGAAACAAGAGACCCAGTACTTC. Protein: CAISESGQKQETQYF.

As concerns this clonotype: A read error is possible here, since a much larger clone lies one base away. This chain links TRBV6-5 with TRBJ1-2, with D uncertain. Germline-derived CDR1 and CDR2 are MNHEY and SVGAGI. V lost 6 bases, J lost 2 bases, and 22 bases lay in between. This CDR3 comprises 17 residues. The CDR3 loop is CASSGDPKGSSNYGYTF. The CDR3 region has the DNA TGTGCCAGCAGCGGAGACCCAAAGGGATCAAGCAACTATGGCTACACCTTC.

The gene calls are TRBV28 and TRBJ1-1; 8 positions match TRBD1. Germline lookup yields CDR1 MDHEN and CDR2 SYDVKM. With V trimmed by 3 bases and J by 5 bases, 5 bases remained unmatched. The length of the CDR3 is 14 residues. The CDR3: CASSFRTGTTEAFF. CDR3 DNA: TGTGCCAGCAGTTTCCGGACAGGGACGACTGAAGCTTTCTTT.

To note about this clonotype: This may come from a read error, since a much larger clone is one base off. This chain links TRBV19 with TRBJ2-2, with 9 bases matching TRBD1. The CDR3 totals 15 residues. CDR1 and CDR2 (germline): LNHDA, SQIVND (reference sequence). The CDR3 reads CARSKTGGNTGELFF. The DNA of the CDR3 is TGTGCCAGGAGTAAGACAGGGGGGAACACCGGGGAGCTGTTTTTT.

V usage is TRBV24-1 and J usage is TRBJ2-7, with D maybe TRBD2 (5 bases). Germline CDR1 KGHDR, CDR2 SFDVKD. The length of the CDR3 is 9 residues. CDR3 residues: CASTGEQYF. CDR3 DNA sequence: TGTGCTAGCACGGGGGAGCAGTACTTC.

Ten or more counts support this clonotype. This rearrangement joins TRBV7-8 to TRBJ1-5; D is undetermined. The CDR3 runs 14 residues. V lost 5 bases, J lost 6 bases, and 14 bases lay in between. CDR1 is SGHVS, CDR2 FQNEAQ, per germline. The CDR3, as DNA: TGTGCCAGCAGCCCGTCGTTTTTGGGTCAGCCCCAGCATTTT. It is translated as CASSPSFLGQPQHF.